Presented here are 23 T cell receptor beta chains from one specimen sequenced in a study of blood T cell repertoires in COVID-19. The repertoire was sequenced with immunoSEQ multiplex PCR; TCRdb's copy has only in-frame clones and lacks some. Of hundreds of thousands of clones listed, around 90% are singletons. The sample was peripheral blood. The receptors derive from a woman aged 25-40 years with COVID-19, enrolled during active disease.

The chain combines TRBV10-3 with TRBJ1-3; 8 bases align to TRBD1. V gave up 5 bases and J gave up 1 base; unmatched junction bases: 16. From germline, CDR1 is ENHRY and CDR2 SYGVKD. This CDR3 region has 19 residues. The CDR3 DNA reads as TGTGCCATCAGTTACCAGGGGGCGACGTCCCTTCGGTCTGGAAACACCATATATTTT. Amino acid sequence: CAISYQGATSLRSGNTIYF.

The rearrangement joins TRBV5-1 to TRBJ2-1, with TRBD2 matching 10 bases. This CDR3 has 15 amino acids. Per the germline V gene, CDR1 is SGHRS and CDR2 is YFSETQ. V dropped 4 bases and J dropped 7; count of bases not matched to a gene: 8. CDR3: CASSPSLAGDNEQFF. The CDR3 region has the DNA TGCGCCAGCAGCCCATCTCTAGCGGGAGATAATGAGCAGTTCTTC.

The chain recombines TRBV5-1 with TRBJ1-2; TRBD1 aligns across 7 bases. Germline V gene lookup returns CDR1 SGHRS and CDR2 YFSETQ. Losses at the gene ends were 4 bases for V and 1 base for J; bases not matched to a gene: 7. The CDR3 contains 15 residues. The CDR3 is CASSQRQGHNYGYTF. CDR3 bases: TGCGCCAGCAGCCAAAGACAGGGCCATAACTATGGCTACACCTTC.

This clone was detected many times. The V and J genes are TRBV3-1 (or the pseudogene TRBV3-2) and TRBJ2-7; D is undetermined. The germline gives CDR1 LGHDT, CDR2 YNNKEL (reference sequence). V lost 1 base, J lost 6 bases, and 10 bases lay in between. The CDR3 has 13 amino acids. The CDR3 nucleotides read TGTGCCAGCAGCCAAGGAAGACTGTTCGAGCAGTACTTC. Amino acids: CASSQGRLFEQYF.

V gene TRBV7-9 combines with J gene TRBJ1-5; tentatively, D is TRBD1 (5 bases). The CDR3 totals 15 residues. CDR1 SEHNR and CDR2 FQNEAQ come from the germline V gene (reference sequence). Trimming left V 5 bases short and J 3 bases short, with 14 bases between. CDR3 amino acids: CASSRSGNLNQPQHF. For the CDR3, the DNA is TGTGCCAGCAGCAGATCAGGGAATCTCAATCAGCCCCAGCATTTT.

The chain links TRBV6-5 to TRBJ1-2, with D unresolved. The CDR3 is made up of 13 amino acids. Looked up from germline, CDR1 is MNHEY and CDR2 is SVGAGI. The V end was cut by 5 bases, the J end by 5 bases, with 12 bases between. CDR3 residues: CASSTADQYGYTF. CDR3 nucleotide sequence: TGTGCCAGCAGTACAGCGGACCAATATGGCTACACCTTC.

The rearrangement links TRBV7-9 to TRBJ2-2; no reliable D call. CDR3 length: 14 residues. Germline V CDR1 and CDR2: SEHNR, FQNEAQ (reference sequence). Trimming pared 5 bases from V and 0 bases from J, leaving 7 bases between. In DNA form, the CDR3 reads TGTGCCAGCAGCCTGACACCGAACACCGGGGAGCTGTTTTTT. It codes for CASSLTPNTGELFF. The full variable domain, with the rest looked up from reference TRBV7-9 and TRBJ2-2, is DTGVSQNPRHKITKRGQNVTFRCDPISEHNRLYWYRQTLGQGPEFLTYFQNEAQLEKSRLLSDRFSAERPKGSFSTLEIQRTEQGDSAMYLCASSLTPNTGELFFGEGSRLTVL.

The V call is TRBV29-1, the J call TRBJ1-1; 8 positions agree with TRBD1. V lost 4 bases to trimming and J lost 7 bases; unmatched junction nucleotides: 8. The CDR3 contains 13 residues. Germline CDR1 and CDR2: SQVTM and ANQGSEA. CDR3 coding DNA: TGCAGCGTTGCCCCCCAGGGGGCGGGTGAAGCTTTCTTT. This encodes CSVAPQGAGEAFF.

The V call is TRBV18, the J call TRBJ1-2; D is ambiguous. CDR3 length: 15 amino acids. Looked up from germline, CDR1 is KGHSH and CDR2 is LQKENI. The V and J ends lost 4 bases and 0 bases respectively, with 12 bases between them. CDR3 DNA sequence: TGTGCCAGCTCACTCGAGACAACCACTAACTATGGCTACACCTTC. Its protein is CASSLETTTNYGYTF.

This sequence joins TRBV7-2 and TRBJ2-7; TRBD2 aligns across 9 bases. CDR3 length: 16 amino acids. Germline V CDR1 and CDR2: SGHTA, FQGNSA. V shed 5 bases, J shed 2 bases, and the junction held 10 bases outside the gene matches. The CDR3 sequence: CASSLRASGRTYEQYF. CDR3 in DNA: TGTGCCAGCAGCCTTAGGGCCAGCGGGAGGACCTACGAGCAGTACTTC.

V and J are TRBV2 and TRBJ2-5, with 10 bases fitting TRBD2. The V gene end was trimmed by 1 base and the J gene end by 5 bases; junction bases not matched to a gene: 4. Germline V lookup: CDR1 SNHLY, CDR2 FYNNEI. The CDR3 is 15 residues long. In nucleotides, the CDR3 is TGTGCCAGCAGTGAAGGGAGTAGCGGGGGGGAGACCCAGTACTTC. Translated, it gives CASSEGSSGGETQYF.

This chain joins TRBV5-4 and TRBJ2-5, with D possibly matching TRBD1 (7 bases). CDR3 length: 15 amino acids. From germline, CDR1 is SGHNT and CDR2 YYREEE (reference sequence). V lost 1 base to trimming and J lost 5 bases, with 15 bases between them. The CDR3 DNA reads TGTGCCAGCAGCTTGCGGTCGTCAGGGGGGGAGACCCAGTACTTC. Protein sequence: CASSLRSSGGETQYF. The entire variable domain, with the rest obtained from reference TRBV5-4 and TRBJ2-5, is as follows: ETGVTQSPTHLIKTRGQQVTLRCSSQSGHNTVSWYQQALGQGPQFIFQYYREEENGRGNFPPRFSGLQFPNYSSELNVNALELDDSALYLCASSLRSSGGETQYFGPGTRLLVL.

This clone was observed once. The rearrangement links TRBV5-4 to TRBJ2-7, with D perhaps TRBD2 (5 bases). Germline V lookup: CDR1 SGHNT, CDR2 YYREEE (reference sequence). CDR3 size: 15 residues. With 4 bases removed from V and 2 bases from J, the gap between germline ends came to 16 bases. The CDR3 DNA reads as TGTGCCAGCAGCCCTAAACCGGACGGGACCTACGAGCAGTACTTC. Encoded protein: CASSPKPDGTYEQYF.

The CDR3 DNA follows: TGTGCCTGGACCCCTCCGGGAGAAAACATTCAGTACTTC. Protein: CAWTPPGENIQYF. J is TRBJ2-4 and V is TRBV30; maybe TRBD2 (6 bases). The CDR3 totals 13 residues. The germline CDR1 and CDR2 sequences are GTSNPN and SVGIG (reference sequence). V shed 4 bases and J shed 5 bases, with 12 bases lying between them.

This chain uses TRBV19 with TRBJ1-1; no clear D. Per germline, CDR1 LNHDA and CDR2 SQIVND (reference sequence). CDR3 length: 15 amino acids. The V end was cut by 5 bases, the J end by 0 bases, with 13 bases between. CDR3 sequence reads: CASSGLGVMNTEAFF. CDR3 in DNA: TGTGCCAGTAGTGGCTTAGGAGTGATGAACACTGAAGCTTTCTTT. Filled out from reference TRBV19 and TRBJ1-1, the complete variable domain reads DGGITQSPKYLFRKEGQNVTLSCEQNLNHDAMYWYRQDPGQGLRLIYYSQIVNDFQKGDIAEGYSVSREKKESFPLTVTSAQKNPTAFYLCASSGLGVMNTEAFFGQGTRLTVV.

This sequence joins TRBV4-1 and TRBJ2-7; TRBD1 agrees at 10 bases. Germline CDR1 reads MGHRA; CDR2 reads YSYEKL. The CDR3 runs to 15 residues. With V trimmed by 3 bases and J by 0 bases, 2 bases remained unmatched. This CDR3 reads CASSQRTGGSYEQYF. In DNA, the CDR3 is TGCGCCAGCAGCCAGAGGACAGGGGGCTCCTACGAGCAGTACTTC.

V gene TRBV7-6 combines with J gene TRBJ2-1; 10 bases line up with TRBD2. V gave up 3 bases and J gave up 8 bases; unmatched junction bases: 13. CDR1 and CDR2 (germline): SGHVS, FNYEAQ. This CDR3 comprises 17 residues. The CDR3 region is CASSLGSSGRAGYEQFF. DNA of the CDR3: TGTGCCAGCAGCTTGGGGTCCAGCGGGAGGGCCGGGTATGAGCAGTTCTTC.

The chain combines TRBV7-6 with TRBJ2-3; 8 bases map to TRBD2. CDR1 SGHVS and CDR2 FNYEAQ come from the germline V gene. The CDR3 loop spans 15 amino acids. V gave up 4 bases and J gave up 3 bases; unmatched junction bases: 6. Here the CDR3 reads CASSSFSGATDTQYF. Here the CDR3 DNA reads TGTGCCAGCAGCTCGTTTAGCGGGGCTACAGATACGCAGTATTTT.

V gene TRBV27 combines with J gene TRBJ2-2, with 10 bases that match TRBD2. Germline CDR1 MNHEY, CDR2 SMNVEV (reference sequence). J was trimmed by 1 base and V by 6 bases; bases with no gene match: 5. This CDR3 contains 16 residues. In DNA form, the CDR3 reads TGTGCCAGCAGAGGACTAGCGGCTGGGAACACCGGGGAGCTGTTTTTT. It yields the protein CASRGLAAGNTGELFF.

V usage is TRBV3-1 (or the pseudogene TRBV3-2) and J usage is TRBJ2-7; the match to TRBD1 covers 11 bases. Germline V gives CDR1 LGHDT, CDR2 YNNKEL (reference sequence). The CDR3 is 16 residues long. V trimming: 4 bases; J trimming: 3 bases; junction bases outside the gene matches: 8. CDR3 amino acids: CASSRGRTGGSYEQYF. The CDR3 nucleotides are TGTGCCAGCAGCCGTGGTCGGACAGGGGGCAGCTACGAGCAGTACTTC.

The chain carries TRBV3-1 (or the pseudogene TRBV3-2) and TRBJ1-3; TRBD1 might be the D (6 bases). V was clipped by 1 base and J by 3 bases, with 10 bases between them. Germline V lookup: CDR1 LGHDT, CDR2 YNNKEL (reference sequence). The CDR3 contains 15 residues. CDR3 DNA sequence: TGTGCCAGCAGCCAAGGTACAGGGTTTGGAAACACCATATATTTT. Residues: CASSQGTGFGNTIYF.

V and J are TRBV7-2 and TRBJ2-7; D may be TRBD1 (6 bases). CDR3 size: 14 residues. V was pared by 5 bases and J by 6 bases, with 17 bases between. CDR1 SGHTA and CDR2 FQGNSA come from the germline V gene. The CDR3 DNA follows: TGTGCCAGCAGCCGCCGGGACACGACCGCCGAGCAGTACTTC. This translates into CASSRRDTTAEQYF.

V gene TRBV20-1 combines with J gene TRBJ2-2; TRBD1 matches 7 bases. V lost 3 bases to trimming and J lost 0 bases; unmatched junction nucleotides: 1. This CDR3 has 14 amino acids. The germline V gene encodes CDR1 DFQATT and CDR2 SNEGSKA (reference sequence). The CDR3 nucleotides read TGCAGTGCTAGTGGGACAGCGAACACCGGGGAGCTGTTTTTT. It is translated as CSASGTANTGELFF.